These 17 T cell receptor beta chains share one sample of origin, sequenced in a study of PD-1 blockade in mismatch repair-deficient tumors. Data came from immunoSEQ multiplex PCR; TCRdb stores just in-frame clones and leaves some out. The sample lists some 97,000 clones, 82% occurring once. Here the sequenced sample was peripheral blood, taken roughly eight months after starting pembrolizumab. The receptor source for this set is an adult with mismatch repair-deficient cancer.

CDR3 coding DNA: TGTGCCAGCAGGCGGGACAGTCTTACTAACTATGGCTACACCTTC. Protein: CASRRDSLTNYGYTF. The rearrangement uses TRBV7-9 and TRBJ1-2; 7 bases agree with TRBD1. The CDR3 runs to 15 residues. Germline trimming cut 6 bases from V and 0 bases from J; bases unmatched to any gene: 7. Germline V gives CDR1 SEHNR, CDR2 FQNEAQ (reference sequence).

The table lists this clone with a count of one. The chain has TRBV7-2 and TRBJ2-7, with D possibly TRBD2 on 6 matching bases. Germline V gene lookup returns CDR1 SGHTA and CDR2 FQGNSA. CDR3 length equals 15 residues. V was cut by 2 bases and J by 7 bases, with 18 bases left in between. This CDR3 reads CASSLFSGGPEEQYF. As DNA, the CDR3 is TGTGCCAGCAGCTTATTCTCTGGAGGGCCGGAGGAGCAGTACTTC.

The V call is TRBV14, the J call TRBJ2-2; tentatively, D is TRBD1 (5 bases). The germline CDR1 and CDR2 sequences are SGHDN and FVKESK. Trimming removed 1 base at V and 6 bases at J, with 12 bases between. The CDR3 has 15 residues. CDR3 sequence: CASSQGQGFSGELFF. The CDR3 coding sequence is TGTGCCAGCAGCCAAGGGCAGGGATTCTCCGGGGAGCTGTTTTTT.

The chain employs TRBV27 and TRBJ1-1, with TRBD1 matching 11 bases. Germline V lookup: CDR1 MNHEY, CDR2 SMNVEV (reference sequence). The trim removed 2 bases at V and 1 base at J, leaving 6 bases unmatched. There are 17 residues in the CDR3. CDR3 loop: CASSLRGDRGWNTEAFF. As DNA, the CDR3 is TGTGCCAGCAGTTTAAGAGGGGACAGGGGGTGGAACACTGAAGCTTTCTTT.

There are a few counts of this clone. The chain has TRBV27 and TRBJ2-7; D possibly corresponds to TRBD2 (6 bases). The V end lost 2 bases, the J end lost 4 bases, and 15 bases lay between the germline ends. This CDR3 contains 15 residues. The germline CDR1 and CDR2 sequences are MNHEY and SMNVEV (reference sequence). The CDR3 sequence: CASSLVRDPTYEQYF. The CDR3 region has the DNA TGTGCCAGCAGTTTAGTGCGGGACCCGACATACGAGCAGTACTTC.

V usage is TRBV2 and J usage is TRBJ1-1; 7 bases are shared with TRBD1. Germline V CDR1 and CDR2: SNHLY, FYNNEI. Trimming removed 5 bases from V and 4 bases from J; junction bases left unmatched: 4. CDR3 size: 13 residues. The CDR3 sequence is CASSTGEGTEAFF. The CDR3 DNA is TGTGCCAGCAGTACAGGGGAGGGCACTGAAGCTTTCTTT.

This clone is a singleton in its sample. This chain uses TRBV7-3 with TRBJ2-6; D is perhaps TRBD1 or TRBD2 (5 bases each). Germline CDR1 SGHTA, CDR2 FQGTGA. This CDR3 spans 17 amino acids. Trimming left V 2 bases short and J 0 bases short, with 11 bases between. The CDR3 sequence: CASSLGGTFSGANVLTF. CDR3 in DNA: TGTGCCAGCAGCTTAGGGGGAACCTTCTCTGGGGCCAACGTCCTGACTTTC. The full variable domain, in which reference TRBV7-3 and TRBJ2-6 provide the parts outside the CDR3, is GAGVSQTPSNKVTEKGKYVELRCDPISGHTALYWYRQSLGQGPEFLIYFQGTGAADDSGLPNDRFFAVRPEGSVSTLKIQRTERGDSAVYLCASSLGGTFSGANVLTFGAGSRLTVL.

Only a few counts were recorded for this clone. The chain has TRBV2 and TRBJ1-2; a weak D match, TRBD1 (5 bases). The V gene's germline CDR1 is SNHLY and CDR2 FYNNEI. The CDR3 is 15 residues long. V lost 0 bases and J 0 bases, leaving 8 bases between the germline ends. The CDR3 protein is CASSEAGLANYGYTF. Here the CDR3 DNA reads TGTGCCAGCAGTGAAGCGGGACTGGCTAACTATGGCTACACCTTC.

The V call is TRBV7-2, the J call TRBJ2-1; the D gene is possibly TRBD1 (5 bases). Between the trimmed V and J ends, which lost 6 bases and 3 bases, there was a span of 12 bases. Germline CDR1 is SGHTA and CDR2 is FQGNSA. The CDR3 covers 14 residues. The CDR3 region is CASSRTRSYNEQFF. CDR3 sequence (DNA): TGTGCCAGCAGTAGGACAAGAAGCTACAATGAGCAGTTCTTC.

V and J are TRBV11-3 and TRBJ2-1; 9 bases are a match to TRBD2. This CDR3 is built from 16 residues. Germline lookup yields CDR1 SGHNT and CDR2 YENEEA. The ends lost 5 bases at V and 5 bases at J; junction bases unmatched: 10. The DNA for the CDR3 is TGTGCCAGCAGCCCCCCAAGAGCGGGAGGCGACAATGAGCAGTTCTTC. It encodes CASSPPRAGGDNEQFF.

J is TRBJ1-1 and V is TRBV6-1; 10 positions match TRBD1. Germline V gene data show CDR1 as MNHNS and CDR2 as SASEGT. The CDR3 totals 14 residues. J gave up 2 bases and V 5 bases, and 2 bases lay outside the gene matches. This CDR3 is CASSWDRGNTEAFF. Written as DNA, the CDR3 is TGTGCCAGCAGTTGGGACAGGGGAAACACTGAAGCTTTCTTT.

J is TRBJ1-4 and V is TRBV6-5, with 11 positions matching TRBD1. Germline lookup yields CDR1 MNHEY and CDR2 SVGAGI. V dropped 1 base and J dropped 8; count of bases not matched to a gene: 6. The CDR3 covers 16 residues. The CDR3 DNA follows: TGTGCCAGCAGTTACTTCGGACAGGGGGCAGGGGAAAAACTGTTTTTT. Its protein is CASSYFGQGAGEKLFF.

The genes are TRBV7-8 and TRBJ2-4; 8 bases map to TRBD2. The junction had 7 bases not matched to a gene; V was cut back by 1 base and J by 2 bases. The CDR3 has 17 residues. Germline V lookup: CDR1 SGHVS, CDR2 FQNEAQ. The CDR3 protein is CASSLVTSGTSKNIQYF. Here the CDR3 DNA reads TGTGCCAGCAGCTTAGTAACTAGCGGTACATCCAAAAACATTCAGTACTTC.

A word on this clone: Other DNA sequences in this specimen translate into the identical CDR3. This chain joins TRBV27 and TRBJ1-2; 9 bases align to TRBD1. The junction had 6 bases not matched to a gene; V was cut back by 5 bases and J by 2 bases. Germline lookup yields CDR1 MNHEY and CDR2 SMNVEV (reference sequence). This CDR3 spans 15 amino acids. CDR3 sequence: CASSPPGQGNYGYTF. For the CDR3, the DNA is TGTGCCAGCAGTCCGCCGGGACAGGGAAACTATGGCTACACCTTC.

The rearrangement links TRBV4-2 to TRBJ2-2; perhaps TRBD1 as D (6 bases). Germline V gene data show CDR1 as LGHNA and CDR2 as YNFKEQ. The CDR3 has 17 amino acids. The V end lost 4 bases, the J end lost 1 base, and 16 bases lay between the germline ends. The CDR3 region has the DNA TGTGCCAGCAGCCTGAATCCTAAGGGGGAGAACACCGGGGAGCTGTTTTTT. Translating gives CASSLNPKGENTGELFF.

Only a few counts were recorded for this clone. The chain carries TRBV18 and TRBJ1-1; maybe TRBD1 (5 bases). The germline V and J ends were trimmed by 3 bases and 1 base, with 21 bases remaining between them. The CDR3 has 18 residues. Per the germline V gene, CDR1 is KGHSH and CDR2 is LQKENI. The CDR3 region is CASSPEWGFTERNTEAFF. The CDR3 nucleotides read TGTGCCAGCTCACCCGAATGGGGGTTCACAGAGAGGAACACTGAAGCTTTCTTT.

The rearrangement joins TRBV5-1 to TRBJ2-6; D is unclear. The CDR3 totals 15 residues. Trimming pared 4 bases from V and 2 bases from J, leaving 10 bases between. In germline, CDR1 is SGHRS, CDR2 YFSETQ. The CDR3 coding sequence is TGCGCCAGCAGCCAAGACATTACTGGGGCCAACGTCCTGACTTTC. Its protein is CASSQDITGANVLTF.